The text below deals with one T cell receptor beta chain. The data belong to a study of cytomegalovirus exposure and HLA in healthy donors. Study-level information: The study placed around 80% of its 350 to 450 genotyped donors in the Caucasian-associated ancestry cluster.

CDR3 size: 13 residues. CDR1 and CDR2 from the germline V gene are ENHRY and SYGVKD. The V gene lost 3 bases and the J gene lost 5 bases, with 10 bases spanning the gap. 60 Vbeta and 13 Jbeta primers were used in PCR. The table came from immunoSEQ multiplex PCR; TCRdb's copy has only in-frame clones and leaves some out. The sample carries about 250,000 clones, 78% recorded once. The V gene is TRBV10-3, the J gene TRBJ2-5; no firm D call. The sequencing input was PBMCs. The source of this sequence is a boy aged 5-17 years in good health and CMV-seronegative. The CDR3 region has the DNA TGTGCCATCAGTGACCGCCCGGTGGAGACCCAGTACTTC. It specifies CAISDRPVETQYF.